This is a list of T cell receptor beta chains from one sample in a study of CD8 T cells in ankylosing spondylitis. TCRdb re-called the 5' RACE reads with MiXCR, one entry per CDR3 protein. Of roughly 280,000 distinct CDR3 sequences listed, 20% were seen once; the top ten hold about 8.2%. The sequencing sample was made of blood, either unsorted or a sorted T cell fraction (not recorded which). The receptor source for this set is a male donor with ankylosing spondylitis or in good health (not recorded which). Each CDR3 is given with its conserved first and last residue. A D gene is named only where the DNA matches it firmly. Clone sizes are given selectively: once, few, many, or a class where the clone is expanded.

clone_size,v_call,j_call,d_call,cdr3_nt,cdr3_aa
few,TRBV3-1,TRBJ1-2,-,TGTGCCAGCAGCCAAGATGCTCAGGCCCACTACACCTTC,CASSQDAQAHYTF
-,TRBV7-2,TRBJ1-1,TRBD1,TGTGCCAGCAGCTTCCGGACAGGGGGCACTGAAGCTTTCTTT,CASSFRTGGTEAFF
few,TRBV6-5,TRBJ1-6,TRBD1,TGTGCCAGCAGTTACAAACAGGGGGCGAACCATTCACCCCTCCACTTT,CASSYKQGANHSPLHF
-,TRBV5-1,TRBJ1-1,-,TGCGCCAGCAGCTTGGAGACGGGGGCTGACACTGAAGCTTTCTTT,CASSLETGADTEAFF
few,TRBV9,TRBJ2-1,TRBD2,TGTGCCAGCAGCGAGGCCCAGCGGGAGGTCTCCTACAATGAGCAGTTCTTC,CASSEAQREVSYNEQFF
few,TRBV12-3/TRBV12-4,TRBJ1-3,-,TGTGCCAGCACCCCCCCGAGGGGAAACACCATATATTTT,CASTPPRGNTIYF
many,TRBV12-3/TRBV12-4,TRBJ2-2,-,TGTGCCAGCAGTTTAGTGGGGAACACCGGGGAGCTGTTTTTT,CASSLVGNTGELFF
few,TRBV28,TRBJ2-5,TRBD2,TGTGCCAGCAGTCGCCTTAGCGGGGGCCGGGAGACCCAGTACTTC,CASSRLSGGRETQYF
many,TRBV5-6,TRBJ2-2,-,TGTGCCAGCAGCTTCGTGGCAGGCGCGAACACCGGGGAGCTGTTTTTT,CASSFVAGANTGELFF
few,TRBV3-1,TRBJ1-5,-,TGTGCCAGCAGCAACCGGGACGGTAGGAATCAGCCCCAGCATTTT,CASSNRDGRNQPQHF
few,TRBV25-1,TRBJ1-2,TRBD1,TGTGCCAGCAGTGGGGACAGGAGCCATGGCTACACCTTC,CASSGDRSHGYTF
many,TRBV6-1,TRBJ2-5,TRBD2,TGTGCCAGCAGTGTTGTTAGCGGGCAAGAGACCCAGTACTTC,CASSVVSGQETQYF
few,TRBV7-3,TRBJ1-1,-,TGTGCCAGCAGCCTAGACACATACACTGAAGCTTTCTTT,CASSLDTYTEAFF
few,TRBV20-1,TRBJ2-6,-,TGCAGTGCTAGCAGTCCAGGGGCTGGGGCCAACGTCCTGACTTTC,CSASSPGAGANVLTF
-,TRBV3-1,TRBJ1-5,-,TGTGCCAGCAGCTCATCTGGTAGCAATCAGCCCCAGCATTTT,CASSSSGSNQPQHF
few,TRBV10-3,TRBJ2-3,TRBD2,TGTGCCATCATGGGCGGGGGGGTAGATACGCAGTATTTT,CAIMGGGVDTQYF
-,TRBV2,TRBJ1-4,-,TGTGCCAGCAGTGTAGGAACGGTTGCAACTAATGAAAAACTGTTTTTT,CASSVGTVATNEKLFF
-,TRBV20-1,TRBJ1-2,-,TGCAGTGCTAGAGAACAGGAATTGACTAACTATGGCTACACCTTC,CSAREQELTNYGYTF
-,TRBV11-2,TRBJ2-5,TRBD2,TGTGCCAGCAGCTTAAGTAGCGGGGGAGGAGAGACCCAGTACTTC,CASSLSSGGGETQYF
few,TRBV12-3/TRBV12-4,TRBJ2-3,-,TGTGCCAGCACCCTGGGAGCAAACACAGATACGCAGTATTTT,CASTLGANTDTQYF
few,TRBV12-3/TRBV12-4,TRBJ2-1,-,TGTGCCAGCAGCCCCGAGACTAGCTACAATGAGCAGTTCTTC,CASSPETSYNEQFF
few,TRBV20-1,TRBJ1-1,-,TGCAGTGCCGAGGACACCAAAAGATGGACTGAAGCTTTCTTT,CSAEDTKRWTEAFF
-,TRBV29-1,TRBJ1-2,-,TGCAGCGTTGGGAAGCCCGGGGAAGGCTATGGCTACACCTTC,CSVGKPGEGYGYTF
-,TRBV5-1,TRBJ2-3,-,TGCGCCAGCAGGGTCCGATTCGGAGGAACCACAGATACGCAGTATTTT,CASRVRFGGTTDTQYF
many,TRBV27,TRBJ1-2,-,TGTGCCAGCAGTTCAGCCGGGACCTCTCCGAACTATGGCTACACCTTC,CASSSAGTSPNYGYTF
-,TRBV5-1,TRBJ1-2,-,TGCGCCAGCAGCTTGGATGGGGGGACTGGCTATGGCTACACCTTC,CASSLDGGTGYGYTF
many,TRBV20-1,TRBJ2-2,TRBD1,TGCAGTGCTAGAAGGACAGGGGTCACCGGGGAGCTGTTTTTT,CSARRTGVTGELFF
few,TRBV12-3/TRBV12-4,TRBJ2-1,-,TGTGCCAGCATCACTCCCCTGGGGCTAGCGCGTAATGAGCAGTTCTTC,CASITPLGLARNEQFF
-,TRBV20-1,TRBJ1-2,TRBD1,TGCAGTGCTAGAGATGGTACAGGGGATGGCTACACCTTC,CSARDGTGDGYTF
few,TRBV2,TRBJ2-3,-,TGTGCCAGCAGTGCTCCTAGAGGGAAGGGCACAGATACGCAGTATTTT,CASSAPRGKGTDTQYF
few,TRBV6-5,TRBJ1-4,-,TGTGCCAGCAGTTACGAGCAGACAACTAATGAAAAACTGTTTTTT,CASSYEQTTNEKLFF
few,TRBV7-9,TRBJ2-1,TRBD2,TGTGCCAGCAGCTTAGGACTAGCGGGAGAGGCCTACAATGAGCAGTTCTTC,CASSLGLAGEAYNEQFF
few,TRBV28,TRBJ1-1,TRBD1,TGTGCCAGCGGCAGACCAGGGGGTTTGGACACTGAAGCTTTCTTT,CASGRPGGLDTEAFF
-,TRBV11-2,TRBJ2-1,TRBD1,TGTGCCAGCAGCTCGGACAGGGTCAATGAGCAGTTCTTC,CASSSDRVNEQFF
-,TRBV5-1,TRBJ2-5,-,TGCGCCAGCAGCTCGGGGGACCAAGCCTACTTC,CASSSGDQAYF